The present T cell receptor (beta chain) was sequenced within a study of blood T cells in healthy people across ages. CDR1 SGHVS and CDR2 FNYEAQ come from the germline V gene. There are 15 residues in the CDR3. Study findings and constraints: Naive CD4+ cell counts and diversity both ran higher in long-lived than in aged donors.

Points on this clonotype: Antigen specificity is unknown.

Staff drew roughly 10 milliliters of peripheral blood from each donor. It was with a sample-barcoded 5' primer and a J-beta primer mix that a second PCR of about 6 to 12 cycles was run. Using its own MiXCR run on the 5' RACE reads, TCRdb lists one record per CDR3 protein. The sample lists 1.5 million to 2 million distinct CDR3 sequences; almost 35% were seen once. The chain has TRBV7-6 and TRBJ2-4; 7 nucleotides align to TRBD2. Matching the DNA end better, TRBJ2-7 makes the J call doubtful. The sequencing input was blood. This receptor was taken from a woman younger than 45 in good health. The CDR3 reads CAERGWLGSGHEQYF. The CDR3 region has the DNA TGTGCGGAGCGGGGTTGGCTAGGGTCGGGACACGAGCAGTACTTC.